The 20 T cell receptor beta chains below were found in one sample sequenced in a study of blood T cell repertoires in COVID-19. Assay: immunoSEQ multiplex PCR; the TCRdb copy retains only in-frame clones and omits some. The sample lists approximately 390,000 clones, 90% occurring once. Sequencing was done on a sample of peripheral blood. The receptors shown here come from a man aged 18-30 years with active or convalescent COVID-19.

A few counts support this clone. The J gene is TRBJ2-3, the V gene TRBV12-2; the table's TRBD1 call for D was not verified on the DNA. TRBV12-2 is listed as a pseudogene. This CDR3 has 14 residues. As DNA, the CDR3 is TGTGCAAGTCGCTTGGGACAGGGGGCAGATACGCAGTATTTT. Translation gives CASRLGQGADTQYF.

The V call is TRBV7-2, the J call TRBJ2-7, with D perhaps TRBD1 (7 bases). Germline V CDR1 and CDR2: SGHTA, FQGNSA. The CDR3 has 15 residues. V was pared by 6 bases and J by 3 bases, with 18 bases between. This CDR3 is CASRPGGSGDYEQYF. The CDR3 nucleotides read TGTGCCAGCAGACCAGGGGGGAGCGGAGACTACGAGCAGTACTTC.

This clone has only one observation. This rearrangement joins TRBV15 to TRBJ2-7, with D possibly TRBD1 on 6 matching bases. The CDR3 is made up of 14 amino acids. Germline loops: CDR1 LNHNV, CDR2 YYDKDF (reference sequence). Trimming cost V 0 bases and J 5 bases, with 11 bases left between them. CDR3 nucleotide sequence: TGTGCCACCAGCAGAGACGTAACAGGGAACGAGCAGTACTTC. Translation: CATSRDVTGNEQYF.

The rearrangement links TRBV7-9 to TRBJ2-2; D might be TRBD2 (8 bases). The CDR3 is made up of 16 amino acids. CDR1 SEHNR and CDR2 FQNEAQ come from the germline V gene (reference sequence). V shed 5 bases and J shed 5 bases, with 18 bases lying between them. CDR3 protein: CASSKRTGGGTGELFF. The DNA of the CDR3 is TGTGCCAGCAGCAAACGGACAGGCGGGGGGACCGGGGAGCTGTTTTTT.

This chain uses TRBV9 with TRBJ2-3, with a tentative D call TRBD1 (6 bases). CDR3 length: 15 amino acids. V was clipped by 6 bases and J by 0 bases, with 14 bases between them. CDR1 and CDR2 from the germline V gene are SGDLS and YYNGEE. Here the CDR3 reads CASTRGQTSTDTQYF. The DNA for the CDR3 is TGTGCCAGCACCCGAGGACAGACAAGCACAGATACGCAGTATTTT.

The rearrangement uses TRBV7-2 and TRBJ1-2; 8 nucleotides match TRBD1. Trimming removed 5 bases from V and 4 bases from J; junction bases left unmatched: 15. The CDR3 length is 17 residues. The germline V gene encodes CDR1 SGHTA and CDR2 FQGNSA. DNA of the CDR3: TGTGCCAGCAGCCCAGGGAGTTTCGGGACAGGTGGCTATGGCTACACCTTC. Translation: CASSPGSFGTGGYGYTF.

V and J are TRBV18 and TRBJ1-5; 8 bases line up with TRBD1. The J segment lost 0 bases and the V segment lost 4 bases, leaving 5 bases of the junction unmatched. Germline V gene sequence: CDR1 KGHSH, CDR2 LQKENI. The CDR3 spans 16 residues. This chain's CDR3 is CASSLSGQGSNQPQHF. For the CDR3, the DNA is TGTGCCAGCTCACTATCTGGACAGGGTAGCAATCAGCCCCAGCATTTT.

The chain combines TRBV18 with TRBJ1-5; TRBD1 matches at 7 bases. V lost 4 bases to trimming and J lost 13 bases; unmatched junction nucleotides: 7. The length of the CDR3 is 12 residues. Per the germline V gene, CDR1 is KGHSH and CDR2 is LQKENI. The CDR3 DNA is TGTGCCAGCTCACTCGAAACAGGGGCGCAGCATTTT. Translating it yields CASSLETGAQHF.

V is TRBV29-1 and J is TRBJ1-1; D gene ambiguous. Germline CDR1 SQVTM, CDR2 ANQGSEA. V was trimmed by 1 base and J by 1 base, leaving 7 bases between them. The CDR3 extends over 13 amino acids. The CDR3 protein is CSVEGGANTEAFF. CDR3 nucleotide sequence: TGCAGCGTTGAAGGAGGAGCGAACACTGAAGCTTTCTTT.

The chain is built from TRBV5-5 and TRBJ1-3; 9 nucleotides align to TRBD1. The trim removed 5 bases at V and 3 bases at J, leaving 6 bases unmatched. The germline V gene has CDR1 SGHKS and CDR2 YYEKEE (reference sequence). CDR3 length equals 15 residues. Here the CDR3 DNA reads TGTGCCAGCAGACGAACAGGGGGCAGTGGAAACACCATATATTTT. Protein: CASRRTGGSGNTIYF.

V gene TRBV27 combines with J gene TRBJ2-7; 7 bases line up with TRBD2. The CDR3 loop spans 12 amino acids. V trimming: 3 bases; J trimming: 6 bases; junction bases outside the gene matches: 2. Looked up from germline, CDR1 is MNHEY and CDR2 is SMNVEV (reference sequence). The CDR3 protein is CASSFSSGEQYF. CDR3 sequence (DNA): TGTGCCAGCAGTTTCTCTAGCGGCGAGCAGTACTTC.

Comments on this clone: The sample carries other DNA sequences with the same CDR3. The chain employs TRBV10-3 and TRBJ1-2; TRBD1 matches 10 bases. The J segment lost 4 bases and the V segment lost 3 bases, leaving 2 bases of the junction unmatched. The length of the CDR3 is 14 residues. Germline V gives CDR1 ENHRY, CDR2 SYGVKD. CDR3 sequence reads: CAISDRDRGYGYTF. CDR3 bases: TGTGCCATCAGTGACCGGGACAGGGGCTATGGCTACACCTTC.

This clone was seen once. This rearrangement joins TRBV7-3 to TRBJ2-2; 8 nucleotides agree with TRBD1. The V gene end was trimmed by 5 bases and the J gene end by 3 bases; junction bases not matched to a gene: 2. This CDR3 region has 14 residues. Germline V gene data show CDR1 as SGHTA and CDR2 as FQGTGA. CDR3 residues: CASSPDRDTGELFF. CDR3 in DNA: TGTGCCAGCAGCCCGGACAGGGACACCGGGGAGCTGTTTTTT.

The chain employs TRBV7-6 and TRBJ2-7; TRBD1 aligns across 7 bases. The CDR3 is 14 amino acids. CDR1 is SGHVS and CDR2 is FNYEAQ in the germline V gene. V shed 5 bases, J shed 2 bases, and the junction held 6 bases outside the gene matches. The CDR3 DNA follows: TGTGCCAGCAGCCCCCGGGACAGCGCCTACGAGCAGTACTTC. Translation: CASSPRDSAYEQYF.

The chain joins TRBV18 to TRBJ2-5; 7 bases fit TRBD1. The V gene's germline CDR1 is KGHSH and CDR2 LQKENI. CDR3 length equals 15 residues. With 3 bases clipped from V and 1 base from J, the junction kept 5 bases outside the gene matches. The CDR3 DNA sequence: TGTGCCAGCTCACCTCGGACAGGATTCCAAGAGACCCAGTACTTC. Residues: CASSPRTGFQETQYF.

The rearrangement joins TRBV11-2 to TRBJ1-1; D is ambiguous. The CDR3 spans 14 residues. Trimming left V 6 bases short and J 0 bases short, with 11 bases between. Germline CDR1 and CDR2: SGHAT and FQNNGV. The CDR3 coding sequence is TGTGCCAGCAGTCGTACTACGGTGAACACTGAAGCTTTCTTT. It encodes CASSRTTVNTEAFF.

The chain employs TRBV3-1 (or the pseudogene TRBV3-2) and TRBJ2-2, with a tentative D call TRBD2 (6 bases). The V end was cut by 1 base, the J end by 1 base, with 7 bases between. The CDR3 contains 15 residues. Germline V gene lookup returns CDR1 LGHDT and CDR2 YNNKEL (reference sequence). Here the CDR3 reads CASSQGGVNTGELFF. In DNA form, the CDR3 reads TGTGCCAGCAGCCAAGGCGGGGTGAACACCGGGGAGCTGTTTTTT.

CDR3 sequence: CASSGRQGAYEQFF. The CDR3 DNA sequence: TGCGCCAGCAGCGGTAGACAGGGGGCCTATGAGCAGTTCTTC. This chain links TRBV4-3 with TRBJ2-1; 10 bases agree with TRBD1. This CDR3 region has 14 residues. V gave up 5 bases and J gave up 8 bases; unmatched junction bases: 6. The germline CDR1 and CDR2 sequences are LGHNA and YSLEER.

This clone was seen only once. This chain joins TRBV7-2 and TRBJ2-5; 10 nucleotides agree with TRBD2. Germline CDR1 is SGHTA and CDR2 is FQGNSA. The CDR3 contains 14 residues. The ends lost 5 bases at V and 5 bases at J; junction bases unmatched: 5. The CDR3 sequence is CASSTSGVGETQYF. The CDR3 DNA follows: TGTGCCAGCAGCACTAGCGGGGTCGGGGAGACCCAGTACTTC.

The CDR3 reads CASSAYVGGDYEQYF. CDR3 nucleotide sequence: TGTGCCAGTAGTGCCTATGTAGGGGGGGATTACGAGCAGTACTTC. V and J are TRBV19 and TRBJ2-7; perhaps TRBD2 as D (7 bases). With 5 bases removed from V and 4 bases from J, the gap between germline ends came to 18 bases. The length of the CDR3 is 15 residues. Per germline, CDR1 LNHDA and CDR2 SQIVND (reference sequence).